The rows below give T cell receptor beta chains drawn from one sample of a study of blood T cell repertoires in COVID-19. The repertoire was sequenced with immunoSEQ multiplex PCR; TCRdb's copy has only in-frame clones and lacks some. Of 150,000 or so clones listed, around 84% are singletons. The sample taken for sequencing was peripheral blood. The receptors derive from a human donor in a cohort sampled during active COVID-19. Each CDR3 is given with its conserved first and last residue. D genes are given only for firm matches. Clone size is shown for a subset of rows, as once, few, many or a class of expanded clone.

v_call	d_call	clone_size	cdr3_length	j_call	cdr3_aa	cdr3_nt
TRBV3-1/TRBV3-2	-	-	15	TRBJ1-1	CASSPGGASNTEAFF	TGTGCCAGCAGTCCCGGGGGGGCCTCGAACACTGAAGCTTTCTTT
TRBV15	-	-	15	TRBJ2-7	CATSRDRAGGYEQYF	TGTGCCACCAGCAGAGATCGCGCAGGGGGGTACGAGCAGTACTTC
TRBV3-1/TRBV3-2	-	-	13	TRBJ1-1	CASSQRYATEAFF	TGTGCCAGCAGCCAACGGTACGCAACTGAAGCTTTCTTT
TRBV19	TRBD2	-	13	TRBJ2-3	CARTSGGTDTQYF	TGTGCCCGCACTAGCGGGGGGACAGATACGCAGTATTTT
TRBV5-1	-	few	13	TRBJ1-5	CASNGGDGQPQHF	TGCGCCAGCAATGGGGGGGATGGTCAGCCCCAGCATTTT
TRBV6-5	-	-	14	TRBJ1-1	CASGKGGWVTEAFF	TGTGCCAGCGGCAAAGGGGGTTGGGTCACTGAAGCTTTCTTT
TRBV28	-	-	19	TRBJ1-6	CAASQGPTEARSYNSPLHF	TGTGCGGCAAGCCAGGGTCCCACGGAAGCCCGCTCCTATAATTCACCCCTCCACTTT
TRBV5-4	TRBD1	-	15	TRBJ1-3	CASSFPTGGPDTIYF	TGTGCCAGCAGCTTCCCGACAGGGGGCCCGGACACCATATATTTT
TRBV9	-	-	16	TRBJ1-2	CASSVGQGPPGRGYTF	TGTGCCAGCAGCGTAGGCCAGGGGCCTCCTGGAAGGGGCTACACCTTC
TRBV27	-	-	14	TRBJ2-7	CASSLGAGAGEQYF	TGTGCCAGCAGTTTAGGTGCGGGGGCTGGAGAGCAGTACTTC
TRBV11-1	TRBD2	-	14	TRBJ2-3	CASKTSLSTDTQYF	TGTGCCAGCAAGACTAGCCTTAGCACAGATACGCAGTATTTT
TRBV5-8	-	-	11	TRBJ1-6	CASSRRGTLHF	TGTGCCAGCAGCCGCCGGGGTACACTCCACTTT
TRBV9	TRBD2	-	16	TRBJ2-5	CASSAGGSGGQETQYF	TGTGCCAGCAGCGCCGGGGGTAGCGGGGGCCAAGAGACCCAGTACTTC
TRBV5-6	-	-	15	TRBJ1-5	CASSWGPVSNQPQHF	TGTGCCAGCAGCTGGGGGCCGGTCAGCAATCAGCCCCAGCATTTT
TRBV15	TRBD1	few	12	TRBJ1-1	CATSSRQGKAFF	TGTGCCACCAGCAGTAGACAGGGCAAAGCTTTCTTT
TRBV7-9	-	-	15	TRBJ1-4	CASSHRDGGLEKLFF	TGTGCCAGCAGCCACCGGGACGGGGGACTGGAAAAACTGTTTTTT
TRBV7-8	TRBD1	-	15	TRBJ2-7	CASSDRDRGYYEQYF	TGTGCCAGCAGCGACCGGGACAGGGGGTACTACGAGCAGTACTTC
TRBV28	-	-	13	TRBJ1-2	CASSSGQSYGYTF	TGTGCCAGCAGTTCCGGACAGTCCTATGGCTACACCTTC
TRBV4-1	-	-	14	TRBJ1-5	CASSPRTGGGPQHF	TGCGCCAGCAGCCCTAGGACGGGAGGCGGGCCCCAGCATTTT
TRBV6-5	-	-	14	TRBJ1-2	CASSYRGEADGYTF	TGTGCCAGCAGTTACCGCGGGGAGGCGGATGGCTACACCTTC
TRBV11-3	TRBD1	-	15	TRBJ1-4	CASRHTGTGNEKLFF	TGTGCCAGCAGACATACCGGGACAGGGAATGAAAAACTGTTTTTT
TRBV28	TRBD1	-	13	TRBJ2-7	CASSPGTGGAFWF	TGTGCCAGCAGTCCAGGGACAGGGGGCGCCTTTTGGTTC